Sequencing of this T cell receptor (beta chain) was carried out in a study of T cell responses to AZD1222 COVID-19 vaccine. Study-level results: In all cases, repertoires were sampled only after the peak T cell response. Close to half of all spike-specific TCRs reportedly target regions of the variants that are unmutated. CD4 TCRs linked to vaccination spanned spike, dominating at 160-218 and 743-854. At baseline, seropositivity was found in only a handful of AZD1222 recipients.

CDR3 length: 13 amino acids. V lost 8 bases and J lost 4; bases outside the gene matches: 5. Per the germline V gene, CDR1 is MDHEN and CDR2 is SYDVKM. Using immunoSEQ multiplex PCR, the repertoire was profiled, and TCRdb retains in-frame clones only, with some absent. The sample has 180,000 or so clones, 70% to 90% seen once. As for this clone: Its antigen is currently unknown.

This specimen was peripheral blood, taken on day 0 of AZD1222 vaccination. This chain connects TRBV28 to TRBJ2-7, with 10 nucleotides matching TRBD2. The clonotype was recovered from an adult in good health. The CDR3 spells CASRASGSYEQYF. DNA of the CDR3: TGTGCCAGCCGGGCTAGCGGGAGTTACGAGCAGTACTTC.